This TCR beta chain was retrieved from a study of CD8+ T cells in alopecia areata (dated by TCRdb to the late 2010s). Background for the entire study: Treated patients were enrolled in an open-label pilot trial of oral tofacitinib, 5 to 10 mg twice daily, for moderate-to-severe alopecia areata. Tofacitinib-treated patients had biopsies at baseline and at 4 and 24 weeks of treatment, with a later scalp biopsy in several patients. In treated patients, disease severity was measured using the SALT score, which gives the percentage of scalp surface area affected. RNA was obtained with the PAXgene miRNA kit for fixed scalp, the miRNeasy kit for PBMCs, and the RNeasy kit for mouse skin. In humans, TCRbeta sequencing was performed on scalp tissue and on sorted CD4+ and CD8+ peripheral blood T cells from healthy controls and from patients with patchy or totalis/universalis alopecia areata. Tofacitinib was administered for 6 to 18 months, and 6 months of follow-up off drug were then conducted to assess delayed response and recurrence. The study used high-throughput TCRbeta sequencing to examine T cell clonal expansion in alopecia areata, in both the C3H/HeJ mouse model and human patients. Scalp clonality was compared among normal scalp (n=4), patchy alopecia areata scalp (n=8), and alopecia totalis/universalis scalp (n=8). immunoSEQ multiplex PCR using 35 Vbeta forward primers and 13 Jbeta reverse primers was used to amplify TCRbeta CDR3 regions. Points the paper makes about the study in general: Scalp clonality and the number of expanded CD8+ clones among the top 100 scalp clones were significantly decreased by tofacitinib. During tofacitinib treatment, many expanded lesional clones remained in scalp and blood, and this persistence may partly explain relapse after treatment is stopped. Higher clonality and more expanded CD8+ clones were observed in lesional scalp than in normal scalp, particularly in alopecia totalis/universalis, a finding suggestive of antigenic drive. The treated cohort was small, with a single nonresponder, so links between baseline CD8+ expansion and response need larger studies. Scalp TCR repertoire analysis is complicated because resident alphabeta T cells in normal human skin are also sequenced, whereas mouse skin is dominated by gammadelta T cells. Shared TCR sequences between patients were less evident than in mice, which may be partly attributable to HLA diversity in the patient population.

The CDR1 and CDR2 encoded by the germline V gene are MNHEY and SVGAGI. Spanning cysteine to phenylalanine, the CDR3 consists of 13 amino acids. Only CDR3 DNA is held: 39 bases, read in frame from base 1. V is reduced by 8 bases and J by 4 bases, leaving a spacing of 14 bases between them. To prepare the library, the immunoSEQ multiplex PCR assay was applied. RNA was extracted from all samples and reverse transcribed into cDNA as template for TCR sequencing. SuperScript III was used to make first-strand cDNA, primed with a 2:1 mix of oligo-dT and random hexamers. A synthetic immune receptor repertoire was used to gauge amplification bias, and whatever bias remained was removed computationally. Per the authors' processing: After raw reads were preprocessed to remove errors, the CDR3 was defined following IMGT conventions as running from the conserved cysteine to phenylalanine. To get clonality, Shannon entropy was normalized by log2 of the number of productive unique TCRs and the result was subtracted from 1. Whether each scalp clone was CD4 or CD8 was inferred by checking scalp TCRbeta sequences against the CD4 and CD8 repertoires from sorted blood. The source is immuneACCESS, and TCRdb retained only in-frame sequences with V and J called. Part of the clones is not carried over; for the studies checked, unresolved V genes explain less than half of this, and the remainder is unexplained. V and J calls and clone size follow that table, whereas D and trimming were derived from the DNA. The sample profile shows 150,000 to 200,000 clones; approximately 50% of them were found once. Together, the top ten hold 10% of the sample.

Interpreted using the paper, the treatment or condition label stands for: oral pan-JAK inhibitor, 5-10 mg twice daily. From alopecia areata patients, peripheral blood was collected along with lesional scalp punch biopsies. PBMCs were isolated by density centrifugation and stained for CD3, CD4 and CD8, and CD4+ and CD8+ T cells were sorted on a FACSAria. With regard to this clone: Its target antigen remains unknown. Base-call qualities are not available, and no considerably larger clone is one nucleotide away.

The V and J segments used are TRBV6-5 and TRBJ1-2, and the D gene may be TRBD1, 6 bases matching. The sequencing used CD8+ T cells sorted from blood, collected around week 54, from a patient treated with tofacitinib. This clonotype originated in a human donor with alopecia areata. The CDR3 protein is CASQPTGGYGYTF. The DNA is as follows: TGTGCCAGCCAACCGACAGGTGGCTATGGCTACACCTTC.